A single sample is the source of the 24 T cell receptor beta chains below, sequenced in a study of blood T cell repertoires in COVID-19. Using immunoSEQ multiplex PCR, the repertoire was profiled, and TCRdb retains in-frame clones only, with some absent. The table lists around 87,000 clones, 75% to 90% of them singletons. The specimen sequenced was peripheral blood. These receptors were collected from a human donor with active COVID-19. The donor label of this sample is uncertain.

J is TRBJ1-5 and V is TRBV9; 9 bases match TRBD1. CDR3 length: 14 residues. V lost 2 bases to trimming and J lost 4 bases; unmatched junction nucleotides: 1. Germline loops: CDR1 SGDLS, CDR2 YYNGEE. CDR3 protein: CASSVGTGNQPQHF. The CDR3 DNA is TGTGCCAGCAGCGTGGGGACAGGGAATCAGCCCCAGCATTTT.

The V gene is TRBV18, the J gene TRBJ2-1, with TRBD1 matching over 7 bases. CDR3 size: 18 residues. Germline loops: CDR1 KGHSH, CDR2 LQKENI. J lost 7 bases, V lost 0 bases, and 15 bases had no gene match. The CDR3 spells CASSPPSSAGTVFNEQFF. CDR3 nucleotides: TGTGCCAGCTCACCACCGTCCTCAGCCGGGACAGTCTTTAATGAGCAGTTCTTC.

This chain links TRBV6-1 with TRBJ1-5; no definite D call. The germline V gene encodes CDR1 MNHNS and CDR2 SASEGT. Trimming took off 0 bases at V and 4 bases at J, with 10 bases between the two ends. This CDR3 is 15 amino acids long. CDR3 amino acids: CASSEAIFENQPQHF. CDR3 coding DNA: TGTGCCAGCAGTGAAGCGATATTTGAGAATCAGCCCCAGCATTTT.

The rearrangement links TRBV7-9 to TRBJ2-5; tentative D call: TRBD1 (6 bases). V dropped 5 bases and J dropped 5 bases, with 18 bases sitting between them. Looked up from germline, CDR1 is SEHNR and CDR2 is FQNEAQ (reference sequence). There are 15 residues in the CDR3. CDR3 amino acids: CASSTRTGMDETQYF. CDR3 nucleotides: TGTGCCAGCAGCACCCGAACAGGGATGGACGAGACCCAGTACTTC.

V gene TRBV6-5 combines with J gene TRBJ2-5, with 11 bases that match TRBD2. Per germline, CDR1 MNHEY and CDR2 SVGAGI. V was pared by 8 bases and J by 5 bases, with 10 bases of the junction left unmatched. The CDR3 is 15 residues long. In DNA form, the CDR3 reads TGTGCCAGCTCTCCGGTGACTAGCGGGGTGGAGACCCAGTACTTC. It is translated as CASSPVTSGVETQYF.

The chain is built from TRBV7-9 and TRBJ2-2, with 10 bases aligning to TRBD1. This CDR3 has 15 amino acids. Per germline, CDR1 SEHNR and CDR2 FQNEAQ (reference sequence). Trimming cost V 5 bases and J 6 bases; bases outside gene matches: 6. CDR3 bases: TGTGCCAGCAGCCACCGGGACAGGGGATCCGGGGAGCTGTTTTTT. Its protein is CASSHRDRGSGELFF.

This clone was counted only a few times. The chain joins TRBV7-9 to TRBJ2-7, with a weak D call TRBD1 (6 bases). Germline V gene lookup returns CDR1 SEHNR and CDR2 FQNEAQ (reference sequence). This CDR3 has 15 residues. The germline V and J ends were trimmed by 1 base and 0 bases, with 10 bases remaining between them. CDR3 nucleotide sequence: TGTGCCAGCAGCTTAGGACAGGTAGACTCCTACGAGCAGTACTTC. Translated: CASSLGQVDSYEQYF. Based on the CDR3 plus reference TRBV7-9 and TRBJ2-7, the full variable domain is DTGVSQNPRHKITKRGQNVTFRCDPISEHNRLYWYRQTLGQGPEFLTYFQNEAQLEKSRLLSDRFSAERPKGSFSTLEIQRTEQGDSAMYLCASSLGQVDSYEQYFGPGTRLTVT.

The table lists this clone with a count of one. The rearrangement uses TRBV7-2 and TRBJ2-3; 8 bases line up with TRBD1. Germline V gives CDR1 SGHTA, CDR2 FQGNSA. Losses at the gene ends were 1 base for V and 1 base for J; bases not matched to a gene: 1. The CDR3 totals 15 residues. This chain's CDR3 is CASSLDRGGTDTQYF. The CDR3 nucleotides read TGTGCCAGCAGCTTAGACAGGGGGGGCACAGATACGCAGTATTTT.

The chain uses TRBV6-5 and TRBJ2-7; possible D gene TRBD2, 6 bases. The length of the CDR3 is 14 residues. In germline, CDR1 is MNHEY, CDR2 SVGAGI. Trimming pared 0 bases from V and 3 bases from J, leaving 9 bases between. The CDR3 loop is CASSYSWGDYEQYF. CDR3 DNA sequence: TGTGCCAGCAGTTACTCTTGGGGGGACTACGAGCAGTACTTC.

The chain uses TRBV6-5 and TRBJ2-2, with D perhaps TRBD1 (5 bases). Germline lookup yields CDR1 MNHEY and CDR2 SVGAGI. The length of the CDR3 is 14 residues. V gave up 6 bases and J gave up 4 bases, with 12 bases separating them. Here the CDR3 DNA reads TGTGCCAGCAGACGCTCAGGGTCCACCGGGGAGCTGTTTTTT. The encoded protein is CASRRSGSTGELFF.

The V call is TRBV27, the J call TRBJ1-6; 7 bases are a match to TRBD1. The V gene's germline CDR1 is MNHEY and CDR2 SMNVEV (reference sequence). V lost 5 bases, J lost 6 bases, and 7 bases stayed unmatched. The CDR3 has 15 residues. The CDR3 spells CASSIGTAINSPLHF. The DNA for the CDR3 is TGTGCCAGCAGTATAGGGACAGCGATTAATTCACCCCTCCACTTT.

The rearrangement uses TRBV28 and TRBJ2-7; TRBD1 matches 8 bases. V trimming: 6 bases; J trimming: 4 bases; junction bases outside the gene matches: 8. Germline CDR1 is MDHEN and CDR2 is SYDVKM. The CDR3 has 14 amino acids. In nucleotides, the CDR3 is TGTGCCAGCAGGATGACAGGGGATTTGTACGAGCAGTACTTC. Protein: CASRMTGDLYEQYF. Full variable domain (outside the CDR3, taken from reference TRBV28 and TRBJ2-7): DVKVTQSSRYLVKRTGEKVFLECVQDMDHENMFWYRQDPGLGLRLIYFSYDVKMKEKGDIPEGYSVSREKKERFSLILESASTNQTSMYLCASRMTGDLYEQYFGPGTRLTVT.

The chain is built from TRBV19 and TRBJ2-3, with D unresolved. V was trimmed by 6 bases and J by 0 bases, leaving 7 bases between them. The CDR3 sequence is 13 residues long. Germline CDR1 and CDR2: LNHDA and SQIVND (reference sequence). The CDR3 is CASRATSTDTQYF. As DNA, the CDR3 is TGTGCCAGTAGGGCAACGAGCACAGATACGCAGTATTTT.

This clone was observed once. The rearrangement uses TRBV7-2 and TRBJ2-5; 11 bases line up with TRBD1. This CDR3 comprises 16 residues. The J segment lost 2 bases and the V segment lost 4 bases, leaving 6 bases of the junction unmatched. The V gene's germline CDR1 is SGHTA and CDR2 FQGNSA. CDR3 amino acids: CASSSGTGGKQETQYF. As DNA, the CDR3 is TGTGCCAGCAGCTCAGGGACAGGGGGGAAGCAAGAGACCCAGTACTTC.

The rearrangement uses TRBV13 and TRBJ2-1; possibly TRBD1 for D (6 bases). The CDR3 has 13 residues. Germline CDR1 and CDR2: PRHDT and FYEKMQ (reference sequence). Trimming left V 5 bases short and J 5 bases short, with 10 bases between. The CDR3 nucleotides are TGTGCCAGCAGCCAGGACAGCCACAATGAGCAGTTCTTC. This encodes CASSQDSHNEQFF.

The gene calls are TRBV2 and TRBJ2-3, with TRBD2 identical over 9 bases. The CDR3 sequence is 14 residues long. The germline gives CDR1 SNHLY, CDR2 FYNNEI. J was trimmed by 1 base and V by 8 bases; bases with no gene match: 4. The chain's CDR3 is CASGSSGGTDTQYF. The CDR3 region has the DNA TGTGCCAGCGGCTCTAGCGGGGGCACAGATACGCAGTATTTT.

The J gene is TRBJ1-1, the V gene TRBV23-1; 7 nucleotides agree with TRBD1. TRBV23-1 is an ORF, with its function uncertain. J lost 8 bases, V lost 7 bases, and 7 bases had no gene match. The CDR3 is 12 amino acids. As DNA, the CDR3 is TGCGCCAGCAATGGGACAGTGCCAGAAGCTTTCTTT. Amino acids: CASNGTVPEAFF.

This clone has a single count. This chain joins TRBV18 and TRBJ2-4; TRBD2 might be the D (5 bases). Between the trimmed V and J ends, which lost 3 bases and 1 base, there was a span of 13 bases. CDR3 length: 16 residues. The germline gives CDR1 KGHSH, CDR2 LQKENI. CDR3 nucleotides: TGTGCCAGCTCACCGCCCGACGGGGTCGCCAAAAACATTCAGTACTTC. The encoded protein is CASSPPDGVAKNIQYF.

The chain links TRBV6-5 to TRBJ1-1; 9 positions agree with TRBD1. V was pared by 4 bases and J by 5 bases, with 11 bases of the junction left unmatched. Germline-derived CDR1 and CDR2 are MNHEY and SVGAGI. This CDR3 comprises 16 residues. The CDR3 bases are TGTGCCAGCAGTTTCGTCCCACAGGGGGCGAGGACTGAAGCTTTCTTT. Protein sequence: CASSFVPQGARTEAFF.

V usage is TRBV5-4 and J usage is TRBJ2-1; D gene ambiguous. The CDR3 has 12 amino acids. V was pared by 2 bases and J by 4 bases, with 4 bases between. In germline, CDR1 is SGHNT, CDR2 YYREEE (reference sequence). CDR3 sequence: CASSFGYNEQFF. DNA of the CDR3: TGTGCCAGCAGCTTCGGTTACAATGAGCAGTTCTTC.

The genes are TRBV19 and TRBJ2-1, with 10 bases matching TRBD1. The germline CDR1 and CDR2 sequences are LNHDA and SQIVND (reference sequence). With V trimmed by 5 bases and J by 4 bases, 2 bases remained unmatched. The CDR3 spans 14 residues. Here the CDR3 reads CASSRQGAYNEQFF. CDR3 nucleotides: TGTGCCAGTAGTCGACAGGGGGCTTACAATGAGCAGTTCTTC.

The chain combines TRBV5-4 with TRBJ2-5, with D possibly TRBD2 on 5 matching bases. V shed 6 bases and J shed 7 bases, with 10 bases lying between them. The germline V gene encodes CDR1 SGHNT and CDR2 YYREEE (reference sequence). This CDR3 comprises 11 residues. CDR3 sequence: CASKAEGTQYF. CDR3 bases: TGTGCCAGCAAGGCAGAGGGGACCCAGTACTTC.

The V gene is TRBV4-3, the J gene TRBJ2-3, with TRBD1 matching 7 bases. Trimming cost V 0 bases and J 8 bases; bases outside gene matches: 5. CDR3 length: 14 residues. Germline CDR1 LGHNA, CDR2 YSLEER. CDR3 residues: CASSQEGTVGTQYF. The CDR3 region has the DNA TGCGCCAGCAGCCAAGAGGGGACAGTGGGTACGCAGTATTTT.

The chain recombines TRBV4-2 with TRBJ2-2; D is unresolved. Trimming took off 6 bases at V and 5 bases at J, with 7 bases between the two ends. The CDR3 has 12 amino acids. Germline-derived CDR1 and CDR2 are LGHNA and YNFKEQ. CDR3 amino acids: CASRFSTGELFF. The CDR3 DNA reads as TGTGCCAGCAGGTTTAGTACCGGGGAGCTGTTTTTT.